What follows are 9 T cell receptor beta chains derived from one specimen sequenced in a study of T-cell memory formation after mild COVID-19. A single record per CDR3 protein comes from TCRdb applying MiXCR to the 5' RACE reads. The table lists under 450,000 distinct CDR3 sequences, 13% to 15% of them singletons. Sequenced material: PBMCs or a T cell subset sorted from them (not recorded which). The source is a man younger than 30 who had mild COVID-19 (a few samples of this study predate the infection). Cell type and time point are not known.

The chain joins TRBV5-1 to TRBJ1-2, with D maybe TRBD1 (6 bases). CDR1 and CDR2 (germline): SGHRS, YFSETQ. The CDR3 loop spans 13 amino acids. Trimming removed 4 bases at V and 10 bases at J, with 17 bases between. CDR3 loop: CASSALRDNDYTF. In DNA, the CDR3 is TGCGCCAGCAGCGCCCTCCGGGACAACGACTACACCTTC.

This clonotype showed up just a few times. The V call is TRBV7-2, the J call TRBJ2-2; D is uncertain. The germline V gene has CDR1 SGHTA and CDR2 FQGNSA. Trimming stripped 3 bases from V and 6 bases from J, with 11 bases between. The CDR3 runs to 14 residues. The chain's CDR3 is CASSFVYLAGELFF. As DNA, the CDR3 is TGTGCCAGCAGCTTTGTGTATTTGGCCGGGGAGCTGTTTTTT.

V usage is TRBV10-3 and J usage is TRBJ1-3; D is ambiguous. This CDR3 spans 13 amino acids. Germline V lookup: CDR1 ENHRY, CDR2 SYGVKD. Trimming shortened V by 10 bases and J by 8 bases, and 18 bases separated the two germline ends. The CDR3 region has the DNA TGTGCCACCATCGGGTCTGGTCCCGACACCATATATTTT. The encoded protein is CATIGSGPDTIYF.

This clonotype was recorded many times. The chain is built from TRBV20-1 and TRBJ2-2; D is uncertain. Germline V gene lookup returns CDR1 DFQATT and CDR2 SNEGSKA (reference sequence). Trimming left V 1 base short and J 3 bases short, with 12 bases between. The CDR3 extends over 15 amino acids. For the CDR3, the DNA is TGCAGTGCTAGAGTAGGCCAGGCGTACACCGGGGAGCTGTTTTTT. It codes for CSARVGQAYTGELFF.

The chain uses TRBV20-1 and TRBJ2-7; possible D gene TRBD1, 5 bases. Germline V gene lookup returns CDR1 DFQATT and CDR2 SNEGSKA (reference sequence). The CDR3 length is 13 residues. Trimming took off 3 bases at V and 0 bases at J, with 9 bases between the two ends. Here the CDR3 DNA reads TGCAGTGCTAGTAGGGGAAACTCCTACGAGCAGTACTTC. It codes for CSASRGNSYEQYF.

In regard to this clonotype: At one end the junction does not follow the germline gene, possibly because of a read error. V is TRBV29-1 and J is TRBJ1-2; maybe TRBD1 (6 bases). The CDR3 consists of 12 residues. Germline V CDR1 and CDR2: SQVTM, ANQGSEA. Here the CDR3 reads CSVEGTSYGYTF. CDR3 nucleotide sequence: TGCAGCGTAGAAGGGACAAGCTATGGCTACACCTTC.

This sequence joins TRBV7-8 and TRBJ2-3, with 9 bases that match TRBD2. With V trimmed by 4 bases and J by 5 bases, 7 bases remained unmatched. Germline values: CDR1 SGHVS, CDR2 FQNEAQ. The CDR3 is 15 residues long. The CDR3 region is CASSSRTSDRDTQYF. DNA for the CDR3: TGTGCCAGCAGCTCCCGGACTAGCGATCGAGATACGCAGTATTTT.

In its sample, this clonotype was seen many times. CDR3 protein: CASSQDSGNTIYF. CDR3 nucleotide sequence: TGCGCCAGCAGCCAAGATTCGGGAAACACCATATATTTT. The chain uses TRBV4-3 and TRBJ1-3; D remains ambiguous. With 0 bases removed from V and 4 bases from J, the gap between germline ends came to 4 bases. The CDR3 is 13 residues long. CDR1 and CDR2 from the germline V gene are LGHNA and YSLEER.

The sample holds a few counts of this clonotype. The chain has TRBV27 and TRBJ1-5; 7 bases line up with TRBD1. In germline, CDR1 is MNHEY, CDR2 SMNVEV (reference sequence). After removal of 2 bases from V and 7 bases from J, the junction contained 8 bases not matched to a gene. The CDR3 length is 15 residues. The CDR3 is CASSLIGGREQPQHF. CDR3 DNA sequence: TGTGCCAGCAGTTTAATAGGGGGCCGCGAACAGCCCCAGCATTTT.